A single sample gave rise to the 32 T cell receptor beta chains below, sequenced in a study of T-cell memory formation after mild COVID-19. TCRdb re-derived calls from the 5' RACE reads in MiXCR, one entry per CDR3 protein. The data hold approximately 89,000 distinct CDR3 sequences, with around a quarter observed a single time. The sample was PBMCs or a T cell subset sorted from them (not recorded which). These TCRs come from a man between 18 and 35 years old who had mild COVID-19 (a few samples of this study predate the infection). Cell type and time point are not known.

V is TRBV7-9 and J is TRBJ1-1, with D perhaps TRBD1 (5 bases). Per the germline V gene, CDR1 is SEHNR and CDR2 is FQNEAQ (reference sequence). The CDR3 contains 16 residues. The germline V and J ends were trimmed by 8 bases and 0 bases, with 19 bases remaining between them. Here the CDR3 DNA reads TGTGCCAGCTGGTCCGGGGCAGGGAAAATGAACACTGAAGCTTTCTTT. This codes for CASWSGAGKMNTEAFF.

The sample holds a few counts of this clonotype. The DNA of the CDR3 is TGTGCCAGCTTTCGGGGGCTGGACACCGGGGAGCTGTTTTTT. Residues: CASFRGLDTGELFF. The chain combines TRBV5-5 with TRBJ2-2; D assignment may be TRBD1 or TRBD2 (6 bases each). The CDR3 extends over 14 amino acids. CDR1 and CDR2 from the germline V gene are SGHKS and YYEKEE (reference sequence). V was trimmed by 7 bases and J by 3 bases, leaving 13 bases between them.

The chain links TRBV11-2 to TRBJ2-2; D not certain. Germline V CDR1 and CDR2: SGHAT, FQNNGV. V shed 6 bases and J shed 6 bases, with 5 bases lying between them. This CDR3 is built from 11 residues. In DNA form, the CDR3 reads TGTGCCAGCAGTGTAGCCGGGGAGCTGTTTTTT. Translated, it gives CASSVAGELFF.

The table lists this clonotype with a few counts. J is TRBJ2-1 and V is TRBV7-6; 8 positions agree with TRBD1. J gave up 8 bases and V 1 base, and 7 bases lay outside the gene matches. The CDR3 length is 15 residues. Per germline, CDR1 SGHVS and CDR2 FNYEAQ. As DNA, the CDR3 is TGTGCCAGCAGCTTAGTTGTCGGACAGGGCTATGAGCAGTTCTTC. This encodes CASSLVVGQGYEQFF.

The rearrangement links TRBV5-1 to TRBJ2-7; D call uncertain. The CDR3 covers 14 residues. CDR1 is SGHRS and CDR2 is YFSETQ in the germline V gene. Trimming removed 0 bases from V and 4 bases from J, with 11 bases in between. The CDR3 reads CASSLVAAPYEQYF. CDR3 in DNA: TGCGCCAGCAGCTTGGTGGCGGCACCGTACGAGCAGTACTTC.

The chain couples TRBV4-1 to TRBJ2-7; TRBD1 agrees at 9 bases. Trimming removed 3 bases from V and 5 bases from J; junction bases left unmatched: 8. The CDR3 spans 15 residues. Germline values: CDR1 MGHRA, CDR2 YSYEKL. This CDR3 is CASSQGDRALHEQYF. CDR3 sequence (DNA): TGCGCCAGCAGCCAGGGGGACAGGGCCCTCCACGAGCAGTACTTC.

The chain joins TRBV11-2 to TRBJ2-7; D uncertain. Trimming pared 3 bases from V and 1 base from J, leaving 7 bases between. The CDR3 consists of 13 residues. Germline loops: CDR1 SGHAT, CDR2 FQNNGV. For the CDR3, the DNA is TGTGCCAGCAGCTTGGCACCTTCCTACGAGCAGTACTTC. It translates to CASSLAPSYEQYF. Full variable domain (missing parts from reference TRBV11-2 and TRBJ2-7): EAGVAQSPRYKIIEKRQSVAFWCNPISGHATLYWYQQILGQGPKLLIQFQNNGVVDDSQLPKDRFSAERLKGVDSTLKIQPAKLEDSAVYLCASSLAPSYEQYFGPGTRLTVT.

There are a few counts of this clonotype. The chain uses TRBV20-1 and TRBJ2-1; 8 nucleotides agree with TRBD2. Germline lookup yields CDR1 DFQATT and CDR2 SNEGSKA (reference sequence). V shed 5 bases and J 3 bases; nucleotides not matched to a gene: 6. The CDR3 is 14 residues long. The CDR3 DNA reads as TGCAGTGCTTATGCGGGGGGCCTCTACAATGAGCAGTTCTTC. This codes for CSAYAGGLYNEQFF.

This clonotype occurred a few times. The chain is built from TRBV3-1 and TRBJ2-7; the D is unclear. The CDR3 is 15 residues long. The ends were cut back, 0 bases at V and 3 bases at J, with 12 bases in the middle. Germline CDR1 reads LGHDT; CDR2 reads YNNKEL (reference sequence). The CDR3: CASSQEWSLSYEQYF. CDR3 nucleotide sequence: TGTGCCAGCAGCCAAGAGTGGAGCCTCAGCTACGAGCAGTACTTC.

V usage is TRBV7-9 and J usage is TRBJ2-7; D is possibly TRBD1 (5 bases). The CDR3 covers 15 residues. Trimming took 0 bases from V and 3 from J, leaving 12 bases between them. Germline CDR1 and CDR2: SEHNR and FQNEAQ (reference sequence). For the CDR3, the DNA is TGTGCCAGCAGCTTAGCGGAGCAGGGCAACTACGAGCAGTACGTC. It specifies CASSLAEQGNYEQYV.

The chain couples TRBV4-3 to TRBJ1-1; 7 nucleotides line up with TRBD1. The germline gives CDR1 LGHNA, CDR2 YSLEER. This CDR3 is 14 amino acids long. V dropped 4 bases and J dropped 4; count of bases not matched to a gene: 6. This CDR3 is CASSPDRRATEAFF. The DNA of the CDR3 is TGCGCCAGCAGCCCGGACAGGCGGGCCACTGAAGCTTTCTTT.

This chain connects TRBV4-1 to TRBJ1-6; possible D gene TRBD1, 5 bases. This CDR3 region has 15 residues. The ends were cut back, 0 bases at V and 14 bases at J, with 17 bases in the middle. CDR1 is MGHRA, CDR2 YSYEKL, per germline. CDR3 DNA: TGCGCCAGCAGCCAAGACAGGGCATCCCCATCCACCCTCCACTTT. This gives the protein CASSQDRASPSTLHF.

This chain connects TRBV4-3 to TRBJ1-2; D is unresolved. The CDR3 totals 15 residues. V lost 0 bases to trimming and J lost 0 bases, with 8 bases between them. The V gene's germline CDR1 is LGHNA and CDR2 YSLEER. In DNA form, the CDR3 reads TGCGCCAGCAGCCAAGATTTTACGACTAACTATGGCTACACCTTC. As protein: CASSQDFTTNYGYTF.

This chain joins TRBV5-1 and TRBJ1-4; weak D call: TRBD1 (6 bases). This CDR3 has 15 amino acids. In germline, CDR1 is SGHRS, CDR2 YFSETQ. The V gene lost 7 bases and the J gene lost 3 bases, with 16 bases spanning the gap. CDR3 loop: CASSRRGAANEKLFF. The CDR3 nucleotides are TGCGCCAGCTCCCGGCGGGGGGCGGCTAATGAAAAACTGTTTTTT.

This clonotype turned up a few times. CDR3 protein: CASSYGPITDTQYF. In DNA, the CDR3 is TGTGCCAGCAGTTACGGGCCGATCACAGATACGCAGTATTTT. The chain uses TRBV6-5 and TRBJ2-3; no firm D call. In germline, CDR1 is MNHEY, CDR2 SVGAGI. The CDR3 contains 14 residues. V lost 2 bases to trimming and J lost 2 bases, with 8 bases between them.

The chain is built from TRBV7-8 and TRBJ2-2; no firm D call. Germline V gene data show CDR1 as SGHVS and CDR2 as FQNEAQ. The CDR3 is made up of 14 amino acids. The V gene lost 5 bases and the J gene lost 2 bases, with 9 bases spanning the gap. CDR3 bases: TGTGCCAGCAGCCCCGAAGGAAACACCGGGGAGCTGTTTTTT. Its translation is CASSPEGNTGELFF.

The chain has TRBV12-3 or TRBV12-4 and TRBJ1-1; D unclear. Trimming removed 4 bases from V and 7 bases from J, with 16 bases in between. The CDR3 extends over 14 amino acids. The CDR3 region is CASSSHTRANEAFF. The CDR3 nucleotides are TGTGCCAGCAGTTCCCACACGAGGGCTAATGAAGCTTTCTTT.

This chain connects TRBV7-2 to TRBJ2-3, with D possibly being TRBD1 or TRBD2 (5 bases each). This CDR3 contains 15 residues. From germline, CDR1 is SGHTA and CDR2 FQGNSA. V was clipped by 3 bases and J by 2 bases, with 12 bases between them. The CDR3 protein is CASSFSRGLTDTQYF. The CDR3 bases are TGTGCCAGCAGCTTCAGTCGGGGCCTCACAGATACGCAGTATTTT.

V and J are TRBV5-4 and TRBJ2-1, with 8 positions matching TRBD2. The CDR3 spans 14 residues. Germline CDR1 and CDR2: SGHNT and YYREEE (reference sequence). V lost 3 bases to trimming and J lost 5 bases; unmatched junction nucleotides: 4. This chain's CDR3 is CASSWVAGNNEQFF. The DNA for the CDR3 is TGTGCCAGCAGCTGGGTAGCGGGGAACAATGAGCAGTTCTTC.

This clonotype has at least ten counts. V and J are TRBV28 and TRBJ2-6, with 9 bases matching TRBD1. This CDR3 comprises 15 residues. The trim removed 2 bases at V and 8 bases at J, leaving 4 bases unmatched. The germline CDR1 and CDR2 sequences are MDHEN and SYDVKM. DNA for the CDR3: TGTGCCAGCAGTTTAGGGGACAGGGAGACCAACGTCCTGACTTTC. Residues: CASSLGDRETNVLTF.

The chain uses TRBV15 and TRBJ1-5, with D maybe TRBD1 (6 bases). V was cut by 5 bases and J by 0 bases, with 11 bases left in between. The CDR3 sequence is 15 residues long. CDR1 is LNHNV and CDR2 is YYDKDF in the germline V gene (reference sequence). CDR3: CATSDRLDSNQPQHF. In DNA, the CDR3 is TGTGCCACCAGCGACAGGTTAGATAGCAATCAGCCCCAGCATTTT.

The chain joins TRBV9 to TRBJ1-2; TRBD1 matches 9 bases. Unmatched junction bases numbered 11, after V lost 4 bases and J lost 4 bases. Germline loops: CDR1 SGDLS, CDR2 YYNGEE. The CDR3 length is 16 residues. Written as DNA, the CDR3 is TGTGCCAGCAGCAAGTCGGGACAGGGATACTCCTATGGCTACACCTTC. Amino acids: CASSKSGQGYSYGYTF.

The chain has TRBV6-5 and TRBJ2-1; a possible D gene is TRBD2 (6 bases). There are 13 residues in the CDR3. Germline V lookup: CDR1 MNHEY, CDR2 SVGAGI. V shed 7 bases and J shed 10 bases, with 17 bases lying between them. CDR3 protein: CASTRLKEGEQFF. The CDR3 nucleotides are TGTGCCAGCACCCGCCTTAAGGAGGGGGAGCAGTTCTTC.

This chain connects TRBV13 to TRBJ2-1, with 9 positions matching TRBD1. Germline-derived CDR1 and CDR2 are PRHDT and FYEKMQ (reference sequence). The junction had 7 bases not matched to a gene; V was cut back by 4 bases and J by 6 bases. This CDR3 is 15 amino acids long. The CDR3 DNA sequence: TGTGCCAGCAGCTCCCGTAGGACAGGGGTCAATGAGCAGTTCTTC. This codes for CASSSRRTGVNEQFF.

This clonotype was picked up a small number of times. The chain has TRBV5-4 and TRBJ1-2, with TRBD1 as a possible D gene (6 bases). CDR1 is SGHNT and CDR2 is YYREEE in the germline V gene (reference sequence). The germline V and J ends were trimmed by 1 base and 0 bases, with 13 bases remaining between them. The CDR3 has 16 residues. DNA of the CDR3: TGTGCCAGCAGCTTGCCTCGCGACAGGTCTAACTATGGCTACACCTTC. Its protein is CASSLPRDRSNYGYTF.

This clonotype was seen only a few times. One end of the junction fails to match germline, which may point to a read error. In DNA, the CDR3 is TGTGCTAGCAGCCGGTCCAGGGGGGCCCTCTACAATGAGCAGTTCTTC. It translates to CASSRSRGALYNEQFF. The J gene is TRBJ2-1, the V gene TRBV7-7, with a tentative D call TRBD1 (7 bases). The CDR3 is 16 amino acids. Germline-derived CDR1 and CDR2 are SSHAT and FNYEAQ (reference sequence).

The V gene is TRBV5-1, the J gene TRBJ1-1, with a weak D call TRBD1 (6 bases). The V and J ends lost 0 bases and 3 bases respectively, with 12 bases between them. CDR1 and CDR2 from the germline V gene are SGHRS and YFSETQ. This CDR3 region has 15 residues. The chain's CDR3 is CASSLDRVGYTEAFF. In nucleotides, the CDR3 is TGCGCCAGCAGCTTGGACAGGGTTGGGTACACTGAAGCTTTCTTT.

V is TRBV6-5 and J is TRBJ2-3, with D possibly being TRBD1 (6 bases). Trimming left V 6 bases short and J 6 bases short, with 13 bases between. The CDR3 extends over 13 amino acids. Looked up from germline, CDR1 is MNHEY and CDR2 is SVGAGI. CDR3 nucleotides: TGTGCCAGCAGCACAGGGTCAGCCGATACGCAGTATTTT. It yields the protein CASSTGSADTQYF.

The chain has TRBV6-2 or TRBV6-3 and TRBJ2-1; possibly TRBD2 for D (5 bases). The length of the CDR3 is 13 residues. Germline loops: CDR1 MNHEY, CDR2 SVGEGT. V shed 7 bases and J shed 3 bases, with 10 bases lying between them. The CDR3 sequence is CASKAADYNEQFF. Written as DNA, the CDR3 is TGTGCCAGCAAAGCAGCGGACTACAATGAGCAGTTCTTC.

The chain carries TRBV13 and TRBJ1-2; weak D call: TRBD1 (6 bases). The CDR3 is 13 amino acids. V was pared by 5 bases and J by 2 bases, with 9 bases between. Germline values: CDR1 PRHDT, CDR2 FYEKMQ (reference sequence). In DNA, the CDR3 is TGTGCCAGCAGCAGAAGGGGGAACTATGGCTACACCTTC. Its translation is CASSRRGNYGYTF.

The rearrangement links TRBV9 to TRBJ2-5; D is tentatively TRBD1 or TRBD2 (5 bases each). Germline-derived CDR1 and CDR2 are SGDLS and YYNGEE. Trimming shortened V by 0 bases and J by 3 bases, and 15 bases separated the two germline ends. The CDR3 covers 16 residues. CDR3 loop: CASSVDLGPREETQYF. The CDR3 DNA is TGTGCCAGCAGCGTAGATTTGGGACCCAGGGAAGAGACCCAGTACTTC.

V is TRBV11-2 and J is TRBJ1-1, with 8 bases fitting TRBD1. The CDR3 contains 14 residues. V dropped 5 bases and J dropped 6; count of bases not matched to a gene: 8. CDR1 is SGHAT, CDR2 FQNNGV, per germline. CDR3 bases: TGTGCCAGCAGCGCCCAGGGGGCGAAAGCTGAAGCTTTCTTT. It encodes CASSAQGAKAEAFF.